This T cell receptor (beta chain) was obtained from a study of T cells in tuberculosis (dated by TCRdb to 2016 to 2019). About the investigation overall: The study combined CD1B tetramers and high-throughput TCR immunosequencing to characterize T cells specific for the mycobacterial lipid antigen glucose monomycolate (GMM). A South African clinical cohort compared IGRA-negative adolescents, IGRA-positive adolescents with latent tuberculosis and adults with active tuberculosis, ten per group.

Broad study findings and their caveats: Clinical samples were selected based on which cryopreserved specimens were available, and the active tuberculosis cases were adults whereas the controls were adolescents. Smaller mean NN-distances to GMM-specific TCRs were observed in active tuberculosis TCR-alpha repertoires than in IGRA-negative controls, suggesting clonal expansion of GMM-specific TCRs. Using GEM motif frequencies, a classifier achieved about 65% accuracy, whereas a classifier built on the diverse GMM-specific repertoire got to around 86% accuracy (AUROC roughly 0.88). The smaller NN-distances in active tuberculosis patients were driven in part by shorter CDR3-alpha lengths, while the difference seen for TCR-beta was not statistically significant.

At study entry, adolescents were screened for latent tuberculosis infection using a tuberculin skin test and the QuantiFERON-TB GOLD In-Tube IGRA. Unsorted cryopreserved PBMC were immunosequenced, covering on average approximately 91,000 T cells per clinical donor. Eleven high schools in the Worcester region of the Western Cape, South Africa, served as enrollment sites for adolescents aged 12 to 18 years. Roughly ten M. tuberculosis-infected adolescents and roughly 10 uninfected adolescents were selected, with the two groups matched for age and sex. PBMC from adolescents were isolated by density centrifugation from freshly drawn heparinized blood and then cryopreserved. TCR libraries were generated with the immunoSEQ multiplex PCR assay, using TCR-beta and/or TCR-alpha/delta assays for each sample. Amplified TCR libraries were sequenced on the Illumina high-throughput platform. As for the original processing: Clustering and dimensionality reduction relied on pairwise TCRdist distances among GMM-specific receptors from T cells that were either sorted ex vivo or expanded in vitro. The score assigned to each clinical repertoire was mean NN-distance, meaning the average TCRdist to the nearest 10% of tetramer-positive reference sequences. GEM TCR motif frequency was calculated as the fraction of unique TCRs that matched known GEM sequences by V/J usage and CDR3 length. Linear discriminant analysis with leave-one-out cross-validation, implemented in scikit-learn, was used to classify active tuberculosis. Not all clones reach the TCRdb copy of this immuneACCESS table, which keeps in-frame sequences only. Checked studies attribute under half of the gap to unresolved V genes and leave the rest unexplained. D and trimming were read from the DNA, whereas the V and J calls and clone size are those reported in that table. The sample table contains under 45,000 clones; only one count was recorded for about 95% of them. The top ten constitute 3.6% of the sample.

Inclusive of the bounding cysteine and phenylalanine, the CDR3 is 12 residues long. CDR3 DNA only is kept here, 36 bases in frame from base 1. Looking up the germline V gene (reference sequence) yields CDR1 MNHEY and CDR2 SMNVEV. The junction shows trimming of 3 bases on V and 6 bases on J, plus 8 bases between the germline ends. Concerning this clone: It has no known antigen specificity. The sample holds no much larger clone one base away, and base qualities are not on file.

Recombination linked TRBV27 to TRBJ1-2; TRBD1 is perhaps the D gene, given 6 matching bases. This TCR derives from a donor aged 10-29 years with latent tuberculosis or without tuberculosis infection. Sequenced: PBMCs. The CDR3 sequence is CASSFGGHGYTF. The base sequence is TGTGCCAGCAGTTTCGGGGGGCATGGCTACACCTTC.